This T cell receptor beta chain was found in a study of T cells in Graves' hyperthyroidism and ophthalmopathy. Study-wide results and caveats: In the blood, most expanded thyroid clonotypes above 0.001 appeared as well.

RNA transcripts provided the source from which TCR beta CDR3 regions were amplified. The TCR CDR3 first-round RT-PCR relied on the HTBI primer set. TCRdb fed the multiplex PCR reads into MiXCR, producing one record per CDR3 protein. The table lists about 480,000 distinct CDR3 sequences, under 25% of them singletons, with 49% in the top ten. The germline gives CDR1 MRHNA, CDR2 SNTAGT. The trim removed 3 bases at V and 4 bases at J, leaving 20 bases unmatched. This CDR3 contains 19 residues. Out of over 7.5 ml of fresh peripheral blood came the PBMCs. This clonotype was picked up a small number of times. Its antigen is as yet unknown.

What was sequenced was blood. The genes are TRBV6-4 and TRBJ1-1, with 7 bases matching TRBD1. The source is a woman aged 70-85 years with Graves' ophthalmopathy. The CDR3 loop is CASSDYTGAPRGFRTEAFF. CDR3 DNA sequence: TGTGCCAGCAGTGATTATACAGGGGCCCCCAGAGGGTTTCGCACTGAAGCTTTCTTT.